This TCR beta chain emerged from a study of shared clonotypes between healthy human individuals. Notes on the study in general: It was only blood that was sampled, and tissue repertoires likely differ.

A remark on this clone: The antigen is not known.

In replicate PCRs of unsorted PBMC, approximately 0.3 ug DNA, around 33,000 T cell genomes, was used. TCRdb's table, derived via immunoSEQ multiplex PCR, lists solely in-frame clones and lacks some. The data show some 530,000 clones, about 85% seen once. The CDR3 runs to 13 residues. Per the germline V gene, CDR1 is SQVTM and CDR2 is ANQGSEA. Trimming pared 4 bases from V and 3 bases from J, leaving 12 bases between. Donors comprised only Caucasian adults living in Nashville, Tennessee. V is TRBV29-1 and J is TRBJ1-1; D unclear. Sequenced input: PBMCs. The sequence was obtained from a woman aged 40 to 50 in good health. Some clones in this sample may be carry-over from other donors' samples. The CDR3 DNA sequence: TGCAGCGTTGGGTCCCAGAGGGACACTGAAGCTTTCTTT. Protein sequence: CSVGSQRDTEAFF.